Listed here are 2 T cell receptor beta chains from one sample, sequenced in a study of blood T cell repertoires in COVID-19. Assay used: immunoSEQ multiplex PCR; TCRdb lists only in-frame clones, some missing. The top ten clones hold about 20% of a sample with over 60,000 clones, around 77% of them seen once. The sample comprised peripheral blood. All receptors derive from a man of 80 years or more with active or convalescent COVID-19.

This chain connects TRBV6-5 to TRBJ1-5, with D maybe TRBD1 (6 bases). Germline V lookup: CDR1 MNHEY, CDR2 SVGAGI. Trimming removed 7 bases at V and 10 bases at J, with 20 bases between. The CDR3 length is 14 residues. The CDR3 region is CASTRTGGLNPQHF. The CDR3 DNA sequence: TGTGCCAGCACCAGAACTGGGGGCTTAAACCCCCAGCATTTT.

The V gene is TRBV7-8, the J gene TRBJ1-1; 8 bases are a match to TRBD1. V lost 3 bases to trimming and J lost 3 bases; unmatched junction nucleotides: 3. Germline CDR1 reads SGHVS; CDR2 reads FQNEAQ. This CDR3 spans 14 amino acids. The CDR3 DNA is TGTGCCAGCAGCTTCACACAGGGGGACACTGAAGCTTTCTTT. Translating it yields CASSFTQGDTEAFF.